Listed below are T cell receptor gamma chains from one sample, sequenced in a study of Vδ1+ human thymocytes. TCRdb repeated clone calling on the multiplex PCR reads with CATT. The repertoire holds 9,000 to 13,000 gamma-chain clones, with around 42% as singletons. What was sequenced was Vdelta1+ gamma-delta thymocytes from the thymus. The origin of the receptors is a boy younger than two who had congenital heart surgery. CDR3s include the opening cysteine and the closing phenylalanine or tryptophan.

V	J	CDR3
TRGV9	TRGJ1/TRGJ2	CALWDRGYKKLF
TRGV9	TRGJ1/TRGJ2	CALWENKKLF
TRGV9	TRGJP	CALWVLLALGKKIKVF
TRGV5	TRGJ1/TRGJ2	CATWVRNHKKLF
TRGV5	TRGJ1/TRGJ2	CATWTRDYYKKLF
TRGV3	TRGJ1/TRGJ2	CATWDKPNYYKKLF
TRGV4	TRGJ1/TRGJ2	CATWDSWAKKLF
TRGV4	TRGJ1/TRGJ2	CATWAWAKKLF
TRGV9	TRGJ1/TRGJ2	CALWEVKNYYKKLF
TRGV9	TRGJ1/TRGJ2	CALWVRGYKKLF
TRGV3	TRGJP2	CATWDREISESDWIKTF